A single sample gave rise to the 30 T cell receptor beta chains below, sequenced in a study of blood T cell repertoires in COVID-19. Assay used: immunoSEQ multiplex PCR; TCRdb lists only in-frame clones, some missing. The data contain some 300,000 clones, around 89% of them singletons. The sequencing sample was made of PBMCs or T cells enriched from blood (not recorded which). These receptors were collected from a woman between 18 and 29 years old with acute COVID-19.

This clone showed up just a few times. The chain employs TRBV7-2 and TRBJ2-1; D not resolved. Germline CDR1 SGHTA, CDR2 FQGNSA. The CDR3 loop spans 17 amino acids. V lost 5 bases and J 1 base, leaving 18 bases between the germline ends. The CDR3 nucleotides are TGTGCCAGCAGCGCGTCGATTTGGGCCTTATCCTACAATGAGCAGTTCTTC. Its translation: CASSASIWALSYNEQFF.

The rearrangement joins TRBV11-3 to TRBJ2-3, with 8 bases identical to TRBD1. Germline V gene lookup returns CDR1 SGHNT and CDR2 YENEEA. Trimming removed 5 bases from V and 2 bases from J; junction bases left unmatched: 3. This CDR3 has 14 amino acids. The CDR3 sequence: CASSRDRFTDTQYF. In nucleotides, the CDR3 is TGTGCCAGCAGCAGGGACAGGTTCACAGATACGCAGTATTTT.

The V and J genes are TRBV12-3 or TRBV12-4 and TRBJ1-1, with D hard to call. The V and J ends lost 6 bases and 3 bases respectively, with 11 bases between them. The CDR3 extends over 13 amino acids. The CDR3 loop is CASRYWGDTEAFF. The CDR3 DNA is TGTGCCAGCAGGTACTGGGGAGACACTGAAGCTTTCTTT.

There are a few counts of this clone. The chain is built from TRBV7-2 and TRBJ1-1; D unclear. Trimming took off 6 bases at V and 1 base at J, with 9 bases between the two ends. Germline V gene lookup returns CDR1 SGHTA and CDR2 FQGNSA. The CDR3 is made up of 13 amino acids. In DNA, the CDR3 is TGTGCCAGCAGGCAGCAGGAGAACACTGAAGCTTTCTTT. Its protein is CASRQQENTEAFF.

The chain uses TRBV5-6 and TRBJ2-5, with D perhaps TRBD1 (6 bases). Trimming took off 1 base at V and 1 base at J, with 11 bases between the two ends. Per germline, CDR1 SGHDT and CDR2 YYEEEE. The CDR3 is made up of 15 amino acids. In DNA, the CDR3 is TGTGCCAGCAGCTTGACAGGGTACCTCCAAGAGACCCAGTACTTC. This translates into CASSLTGYLQETQYF.

This sequence joins TRBV12-3 or TRBV12-4 and TRBJ2-1, with D possibly being TRBD2 (6 bases). CDR3 length: 13 residues. V was clipped by 2 bases and J by 9 bases, with 11 bases between them. The CDR3 spells CASSLTGAGEQFF. The CDR3 DNA reads as TGTGCCAGCAGTTTAACGGGAGCGGGTGAGCAGTTCTTC.

J is TRBJ1-1 and V is TRBV28; possible D gene TRBD1, 5 bases. The CDR3 has 13 amino acids. Germline values: CDR1 MDHEN, CDR2 SYDVKM. The ends were cut back, 8 bases at V and 0 bases at J, with 10 bases in the middle. CDR3 residues: CASGDRLNTEAFF. The CDR3 DNA reads TGTGCCAGCGGAGACAGACTGAACACTGAAGCTTTCTTT.

This clone was picked up a small number of times. The chain recombines TRBV18 with TRBJ2-5, with 8 bases aligning to TRBD1. Trimming at V came to 6 bases and at J to 2 bases, leaving 5 bases not matched to a gene. This CDR3 contains 14 residues. CDR1 is KGHSH and CDR2 is LQKENI in the germline V gene. The CDR3 loop reads CASSQGQAQETQYF. As DNA, the CDR3 is TGTGCCAGCTCGCAGGGACAGGCACAAGAGACCCAGTACTTC.

The chain has TRBV29-1 and TRBJ1-5, with TRBD1 identical over 7 bases. CDR1 is SQVTM, CDR2 ANQGSEA, per germline. This CDR3 comprises 13 residues. V was clipped by 7 bases and J by 6 bases; unmatched bases: 9. CDR3 amino acids: CSASEGASQPQHF. CDR3 in DNA: TGCAGCGCATCTGAGGGGGCGAGTCAGCCCCAGCATTTT.

This chain connects TRBV12-3 or TRBV12-4 to TRBJ2-7; D unclear. The CDR3 sequence is 12 residues long. V lost 6 bases and J lost 5, with 11 bases in between. The DNA for the CDR3 is TGTGCCAGCAGCCAACGGTACGACGAGCAGTACTTC. This codes for CASSQRYDEQYF.

The chain combines TRBV27 with TRBJ1-4, with TRBD1 matching 7 bases. V dropped 2 bases and J dropped 8; count of bases not matched to a gene: 14. The CDR3 length is 17 residues. Per germline, CDR1 MNHEY and CDR2 SMNVEV (reference sequence). The DNA of the CDR3 is TGTGCCAGCAGTTTACGAGGGACAGCCGGTCTATTAGAAAAACTGTTTTTT. Amino acid sequence: CASSLRGTAGLLEKLFF. Using reference TRBV27 and TRBJ1-4 for the parts outside the CDR3, the full variable domain is EAQVTQNPRYLITVTGKKLTVTCSQNMNHEYMSWYRQDPGLGLRQIYYSMNVEVTDKGDVPEGYKVSRKEKRNFPLILESPSPNQTSLYFCASSLRGTAGLLEKLFFGSGTQLSVL.

V and J are TRBV11-3 and TRBJ2-1, with D possibly TRBD1 on 5 matching bases. Deletions cut 5 bases from V and 6 bases from J, with 14 bases between. Germline CDR1 SGHNT, CDR2 YENEEA. This CDR3 has 14 amino acids. This CDR3 is CASSQGGWGNEQFF. The CDR3 nucleotides read TGTGCCAGCAGCCAGGGCGGTTGGGGCAATGAGCAGTTCTTC.

V usage is TRBV28 and J usage is TRBJ1-1; D unresolved. CDR3 length: 13 residues. Germline loops: CDR1 MDHEN, CDR2 SYDVKM. The V end was cut by 7 bases, the J end by 5 bases, with 14 bases between. The CDR3 region is CASMPEWRTEAFF. The CDR3 DNA sequence: TGTGCCAGCATGCCCGAATGGAGGACTGAAGCTTTCTTT. Drawing the rest from reference TRBV28 and TRBJ1-1, the complete variable domain is DVKVTQSSRYLVKRTGEKVFLECVQDMDHENMFWYRQDPGLGLRLIYFSYDVKMKEKGDIPEGYSVSREKKERFSLILESASTNQTSMYLCASMPEWRTEAFFGQGTRLTVV.

V is TRBV11-3 and J is TRBJ1-1, with 7 bases identical to TRBD1. CDR1 and CDR2 from the germline V gene are SGHNT and YENEEA. With 5 bases clipped from V and 3 bases from J, the junction kept 9 bases outside the gene matches. This CDR3 is 15 amino acids long. CDR3 nucleotides: TGTGCCAGCAGCCACTGGGACAGCCGGGACACTGAAGCTTTCTTT. Amino acid sequence: CASSHWDSRDTEAFF. The variable domain in full, with the rest retrieved from reference TRBV11-3 and TRBJ1-1, is EAGVVQSPRYKIIEKKQPVAFWCNPISGHNTLYWYLQNLGQGPELLIRYENEEAVDDSQLPKDRFSAERLKGVDSTLKIQPAELGDSAVYLCASSHWDSRDTEAFFGQGTRLTVV.

The chain recombines TRBV25-1 with TRBJ1-6, with no clear D. The CDR3 is 16 residues long. Germline V gene lookup returns CDR1 MGHDK and CDR2 SYGVNS. V lost 1 base and J 10 bases, leaving 17 bases between the germline ends. The CDR3 loop reads CASSESRGAKSSPLHF. The CDR3 DNA reads TGTGCCAGCAGTGAATCAAGAGGTGCCAAGAGCTCACCCCTCCACTTT.

The gene calls are TRBV5-4 and TRBJ2-6; tentative D call: TRBD1 (6 bases). This CDR3 is 16 amino acids long. V was trimmed by 4 bases and J by 4 bases, leaving 15 bases between them. CDR1 is SGHNT and CDR2 is YYREEE in the germline V gene (reference sequence). CDR3 region: CASSEKTGYGANVLTF. CDR3 sequence (DNA): TGTGCCAGCAGCGAAAAAACAGGGTACGGGGCCAACGTCCTGACTTTC.

The chain joins TRBV28 to TRBJ1-4; D gene ambiguous. The CDR3 totals 14 residues. The V gene lost 1 base and the J gene lost 4 bases, with 7 bases spanning the gap. Looked up from germline, CDR1 is MDHEN and CDR2 is SYDVKM. The CDR3 protein is CASSLLAHNEKLFF. CDR3 nucleotide sequence: TGTGCCAGCAGTTTATTAGCCCATAATGAAAAACTGTTTTTT.

The V call is TRBV28, the J call TRBJ1-4, with a tentative D call TRBD1 (6 bases). Trimming pared 2 bases from V and 7 bases from J, leaving 14 bases between. Germline CDR1 reads MDHEN; CDR2 reads SYDVKM. CDR3 size: 15 residues. CDR3: CASSLDQGSIEKLFF. The CDR3, as DNA: TGTGCCAGCAGTTTAGACCAGGGGTCGATTGAAAAACTGTTTTTT.

V gene TRBV6-5 combines with J gene TRBJ1-3; tentative D call: TRBD1 (5 bases). Germline CDR1 MNHEY, CDR2 SVGAGI. The CDR3 runs to 12 residues. The V gene lost 6 bases and the J gene lost 4 bases, with 7 bases spanning the gap. The CDR3 DNA follows: TGTGCCAGCAGACGGACAGGAAACACCATATATTTT. This codes for CASRRTGNTIYF.

In DNA, the CDR3 is TGTGCCAGTAGTGGACTAGCGGGAGACACCGGGGAGCTGTTTTTT. Its translation: CASSGLAGDTGELFF. The chain couples TRBV19 to TRBJ2-2; 13 nucleotides align to TRBD2. Losses at the gene ends were 5 bases for V and 3 bases for J; bases not matched to a gene: 0. The CDR3 is 15 residues long. CDR1 and CDR2 from the germline V gene are LNHDA and SQIVND (reference sequence).

The chain combines TRBV6-5 with TRBJ2-3, with D perhaps TRBD2 (6 bases). The V gene lost 6 bases and the J gene lost 7 bases, with 20 bases spanning the gap. Germline CDR1 and CDR2: MNHEY and SVGAGI. The CDR3 sequence is 15 residues long. The CDR3 sequence: CASREEGRGGNTQYF. The CDR3 DNA reads TGTGCCAGCAGAGAGGAGGGTAGGGGCGGGAATACGCAGTATTTT.

The table lists this clone with a count of one. This sequence joins TRBV5-6 and TRBJ2-1; TRBD2 might be the D (5 bases). V lost 0 bases to trimming and J lost 10 bases, with 14 bases between them. Germline V lookup: CDR1 SGHDT, CDR2 YYEEEE. The length of the CDR3 is 14 residues. The CDR3 bases are TGTGCCAGCAGCTTGGCCGGGGAGATCGGGGAGCAGTTCTTC. This encodes CASSLAGEIGEQFF. The complete variable domain, with remaining parts taken from reference TRBV5-6 and TRBJ2-1, reads DAGVTQSPTHLIKTRGQQVTLRCSPKSGHDTVSWYQQALGQGPQFIFQYYEEEERQRGNFPDRFSGHQFPNYSSELNVNALLLGDSALYLCASSLAGEIGEQFFGPGTRLTVL.

CDR3 sequence: CASSLGLAGGEQYF. CDR3 in DNA: TGCGCCAGCAGCTTGGGACTAGCAGGTGGCGAGCAGTACTTC. This rearrangement joins TRBV5-1 to TRBJ2-7; TRBD2 matches at 7 bases. This CDR3 spans 14 amino acids. J lost 6 bases, V lost 0 bases, and 6 bases had no gene match. Germline CDR1 reads SGHRS; CDR2 reads YFSETQ. The variable domain in full, with the rest retrieved from reference TRBV5-1 and TRBJ2-7, is KAGVTQTPRYLIKTRGQQVTLSCSPISGHRSVSWYQQTPGQGLQFLFEYFSETQRNKGNFPGRFSGRQFSNSRSEMNVSTLELGDSALYLCASSLGLAGGEQYFGPGTRLTVT.

The chain carries TRBV28 and TRBJ1-4, with 9 bases fitting TRBD1. Trimming took 5 bases from V and 3 from J; bases not matched to a gene: 7. The CDR3 runs 16 residues. Germline V gene sequence: CDR1 MDHEN, CDR2 SYDVKM. The CDR3 reads CASSLGGTGPNEKLFF. The CDR3 bases are TGTGCCAGCAGTCTAGGAGGGACAGGGCCTAATGAAAAACTGTTTTTT.

V usage is TRBV5-1 and J usage is TRBJ2-7; 10 nucleotides align to TRBD2. Per the germline V gene, CDR1 is SGHRS and CDR2 is YFSETQ. CDR3 length equals 14 residues. The V segment lost 3 bases and the J segment 6 bases; nucleotides outside the gene matches: 6. The CDR3 bases are TGCGCCAGCAGCTCGGCTAGCGGGAGAATCGAGCAGTACTTC. Translating it yields CASSSASGRIEQYF.

J is TRBJ2-5 and V is TRBV12-3 or TRBV12-4; 8 bases fit TRBD1. Trimming at V came to 6 bases and at J to 7 bases, leaving 7 bases not matched to a gene. The length of the CDR3 is 13 residues. CDR3: CASRTGGSWTQYF. Written as DNA, the CDR3 is TGTGCCAGCAGAACAGGGGGTTCATGGACCCAGTACTTC.

This clone was detected once. V gene TRBV7-9 combines with J gene TRBJ2-7, with D perhaps matching TRBD2 (6 bases). The V end was cut by 3 bases, the J end by 7 bases, with 13 bases between. The germline CDR1 and CDR2 sequences are SEHNR and FQNEAQ (reference sequence). CDR3 length: 13 residues. For the CDR3, the DNA is TGTGCCAGCAGCTTGGGGGGACGCTGGGAGCAGTACTTC. It translates to CASSLGGRWEQYF.

The chain joins TRBV28 to TRBJ2-1, with 9 positions matching TRBD1. The CDR3 contains 15 residues. Trimming at V came to 7 bases and at J to 9 bases, leaving 13 bases not matched to a gene. The V gene's germline CDR1 is MDHEN and CDR2 SYDVKM. CDR3 loop: CASTSGDRESSEQFF. CDR3 nucleotides: TGTGCCAGCACCTCCGGGGACAGGGAATCAAGTGAGCAGTTCTTC.

This chain connects TRBV10-3 to TRBJ2-4; 8 nucleotides match TRBD1. The germline gives CDR1 ENHRY, CDR2 SYGVKD. This CDR3 has 18 residues. Trimming took 0 bases from V and 0 from J; bases not matched to a gene: 7. In DNA form, the CDR3 reads TGTGCCATCAGTGAGTCTCCCGGGACAGGCTTAGCCAAAAACATTCAGTACTTC. Encoded protein: CAISESPGTGLAKNIQYF.

This chain links TRBV2 with TRBJ2-7, with 13 bases lining up with TRBD2. V trimming: 6 bases; J trimming: 3 bases; junction bases outside the gene matches: 5. The CDR3 sequence is 15 residues long. CDR1 is SNHLY and CDR2 is FYNNEI in the germline V gene. CDR3 sequence: CASSLTSGRNYEQYF. The DNA of the CDR3 is TGTGCCAGCAGCCTGACTAGCGGGAGGAACTACGAGCAGTACTTC.